This TCR beta chain was observed in a study of T cell repertoires in cytomegalovirus infection. In this sample, this clonotype turned up once. TCRdb analysed the reads with MiXCR anew, one entry per CDR3 protein. The table lists approximately 500,000 distinct CDR3 sequences, 16% of them singletons, with approximately 24% in the top ten. The specimen sequenced was CD8+ T cells from PBMCs. This receptor was identified in a human donor in good health (CMV status not recorded). Some clones in this sample may be carry-over from other donors' samples.

For the CDR3, the DNA is TGCGCCAGCAGCCAAGTGCAACTAGACGCAAAGCAGTTCTTC. Its protein product is CASSQVQLDAKQFF. This rearrangement joins TRBV4-1 to TRBJ2-1; D may be TRBD2 (5 bases). The CDR3 totals 14 residues. Trimming took off 1 base at V and 11 bases at J, with 15 bases between the two ends. Germline assignment: CDR1 MGHRA and CDR2 YSYEKL.